The T cell receptor beta chain under discussion was sequenced for a study of cytomegalovirus exposure and HLA in healthy donors. Regarding this clone: The target antigen is unknown.

Study-level results: Reported results showed that the classifier diagnosed cytomegalovirus status with high specificity and sensitivity.

This PCR relied on a set of 60 Vbeta primers and 13 Jbeta primers. TCRdb keeps only in-frame clones here, not all; method: immunoSEQ multiplex PCR. The sample comprises approximately 100,000 clones, 65% to 75% of which are singletons, and 2.5% to 3.5% rests with the top ten. Specimen: PBMCs. This TCR was sampled from a female donor in good health and CMV-seronegative.

The CDR3 nucleotides read TGTGCCAGCAGAATTTACAGGGACCTTGGGGCTTTCTTT. Translated: CASRIYRDLGAFF. V and J are TRBV2 and TRBJ1-1; tentatively, D is TRBD1 (6 bases). This CDR3 comprises 13 residues. V lost 6 bases to trimming and J lost 11 bases, with 19 bases between them. Germline V gene sequence: CDR1 SNHLY, CDR2 FYNNEI.